Listed below are T cell receptor beta chains from one sample, sequenced in a study of post-analysis software for immune sequencing data. TCRdb analysed the PCR reads with MiXCR anew, one entry per CDR3 protein. The sample yields hundreds of thousands of distinct CDR3 sequences, 59% seen once. The sample taken for sequencing was blood. The receptor set was obtained from a girl aged 2 to 10 with multiple sclerosis. Both conserved end residues are trimmed from each CDR3. Each record gives: D gene, V gene, CDR3 length, J gene, CDR3 protein. The D gene is left open where the match is weak.

>TRBD2|TRBV15|13|TRBJ2-1
ATSRRTSGNNEQF
>-|TRBV14|12|TRBJ1-5
ASEHRVGNQPQH
>TRBD2|TRBV7-9|14|TRBJ2-2
ASSILAGAGTGELF
>-|TRBV5-1|11|TRBJ2-1
ASSSDSQNEQF
>-|TRBV7-2|11|TRBJ2-3
ASSRGRVGTQY
>-|TRBV2|12|TRBJ2-7
ASSVDSFSYEQY
>-|TRBV7-2|13|TRBJ1-5
ASSLLDGGGQPQH
>TRBD1|TRBV24-1|12|TRBJ2-1
ATSDPGQGNEQF
>TRBD2|TRBV18|15|TRBJ2-6
ASSQGTSEFRANVLT
>-|TRBV6-5|9|TRBJ2-1
ASMVLDEQF
>TRBD2|TRBV20-1|14|TRBJ2-5
SAPPGASGNQETQY
>TRBD1|TRBV7-9|13|-
ASSPGPDRGHEQY
>-|TRBV6-1|12|TRBJ1-2
ASSSGRGASGYT
>TRBD2|TRBV4-1|16|TRBJ2-4
ASSPGLAGGRGKNIQY
>-|TRBV30|13|TRBJ1-6
AWSVAGPRNSPLH
>TRBD2|TRBV11-2|15|TRBJ2-1
ASSLHTGRARRNEQF
>-|TRBV3-1|12|TRBJ2-1
ASSHRGTYNEQF
>-|TRBV7-9|13|TRBJ2-5
ASSPRTTGQETQY
>-|TRBV10-3|12|TRBJ2-5
AISDSGSPETQY
>-|TRBV14|15|TRBJ2-5
ASSQGRGQKYQETQY
>-|TRBV16|12|TRBJ2-7
ASSPLEGYYEQY
>-|TRBV7-9|12|TRBJ2-7
ASSNLGFSYEQY
>-|TRBV6-6|10|TRBJ1-2
ASRDTARGYT
>-|TRBV9|12|TRBJ1-1
ASSSRIVNTEAF
>-|TRBV2|10|TRBJ1-2
ASIQFSYGYT
>-|TRBV10-3|12|TRBJ1-2
AISEGPANYGYT
>TRBD1|TRBV10-3|11|TRBJ2-7
AISPGQGPEQY
>-|TRBV12-3/TRBV12-4|12|TRBJ2-2
ASSLGSFQGELF
>TRBD2|TRBV12-3/TRBV12-4|14|TRBJ2-3
ASSLWAGGTTDTQY
>TRBD1|TRBV5-6|12|TRBJ2-5
ASSWDRGRETQY
>TRBD1|TRBV29-1|11|TRBJ1-2
SGIGTGGEGYT
>-|TRBV29-1|9|TRBJ2-3
SARTWDTQY
>TRBD1|TRBV5-1|14|TRBJ1-1
ASRFDRGLLNTEAF
>-|TRBV29-1|13|TRBJ2-5
SVEDRALTQETQY
>TRBD2|TRBV6-2/TRBV6-3|9|TRBJ2-5
AGGVAGAQY
>TRBD1|TRBV20-1|11|-
SAITGAGYEQY
>-|TRBV29-1|10|TRBJ2-5
SGILEAETQY
>-|TRBV10-3|11|TRBJ2-7
AISEQSTYEQY
>-|TRBV7-9|14|TRBJ2-3
ASSPTSRALTDTQY
>-|TRBV25-1|12|TRBJ1-1
ASSDPGVTTEAF
>-|TRBV20-1|12|TRBJ2-3
SAREWDGTDTQY
>-|TRBV29-1|11|TRBJ1-2
SVVLGVNYGYT
>TRBD2|TRBV7-2|14|TRBJ2-3
ASSPQGLAVTDTQY
>TRBD2|TRBV10-2|12|TRBJ2-1
ASRLAGAGNEQF
>-|TRBV29-1|13|TRBJ1-2
SVVGAGHLNYGYT
>-|TRBV29-1|10|-
SVGAGRYEQY
>-|TRBV7-2|12|TRBJ2-3
ASSLIGLTDTQY
>-|TRBV29-1|12|TRBJ2-7
SVESTGSSYEQY
>TRBD1|TRBV15|11|TRBJ2-5
ATSRGGGETQY
>-|TRBV12-3/TRBV12-4|11|TRBJ2-7
ASSKQGLYEQY
>-|TRBV27|12|TRBJ2-1
ASSSRTVYNEQF
>-|TRBV12-3/TRBV12-4|11|TRBJ2-3
ASNWASTDTQY
>-|TRBV25-1|11|TRBJ2-1
ASSEFGANEQF
>-|TRBV6-5|12|TRBJ2-7
ASKSGRSTYEQY
>-|TRBV7-2|12|TRBJ2-7
ASSLGFETYEQY
>-|TRBV5-1|16|TRBJ2-4
ASSSKVFEVKAKNIQY
>-|TRBV20-1|13|TRBJ2-5
SATRDSATGETQY
>TRBD1|TRBV29-1|13|TRBJ2-5
SVEPGGQGMETQY
>-|TRBV7-2|14|TRBJ2-3
ASSLVGALRVNTQY